This is a list of T cell receptor beta chains from one sample in a study of blood T cell repertoires in COVID-19. Clones were sequenced by immunoSEQ multiplex PCR, and TCRdb holds only the in-frame ones, with some missing. This table holds 95,000 to 120,000 clones, around 84% found once. Sample: peripheral blood. These receptors were collected from a man in his forties or fifties with acute or convalescent COVID-19. Both conserved end residues are part of each CDR3. A D gene is named only where the DNA matches it firmly. Size is stated for part of the rows, as once, few or many counts, or as a class when the clone is expanded.

d_call v_call clone_size cdr3_aa
TRBD1 TRBV4-1 - CASSSTGDTEAFF
TRBD1 TRBV7-2 - CASSFYVGQGSYEQYF
- TRBV5-1 - CASTSAGGSGNTIYF
- TRBV7-9 - CASSLGGTGPTGELFF
TRBD2 TRBV7-9 - CASSLGTSGVYTQYF
TRBD1 TRBV25-1 - CASTGTAATNEKLFF
- TRBV12-3/TRBV12-4 - CASSFPGGEAFF
TRBD1 TRBV7-2 - CASSLAQGAGANVLTF
TRBD1 TRBV7-9 - CASSLSTGGRETQYF
- TRBV2 - CASTLRRSFNTGELFF
- TRBV3-1/TRBV3-2 - CASSQVNSGNTIYF
- TRBV5-6 few CASSRYGGPPNQPQHF
TRBD1 TRBV10-3 - CAISQQGAGNSPLHF
- TRBV19 - CASSRGGIGTEAFF
TRBD1 TRBV4-1 once CASSHPGTGGLGYTF
TRBD1 TRBV9 few CASSGGTGGRAFF
- TRBV6-5 - CASSYRGSTDTQYF
TRBD2 TRBV28 - CASFSAGARRRTDTQYF
- TRBV7-9 - CASSKGSEGEKLFF
TRBD1 TRBV2 - CASSREQQGAGETQYF
- TRBV10-3 - CAISVGMNTEAFF
TRBD1 TRBV3-1/TRBV3-2 - CASSRDSQTSGNTIYF
TRBD2 TRBV4-1 - CASSRQTSGVTADTQYF
- TRBV18 - CASSPVSGPYNEQFF
- TRBV11-2 - CASSLDRITDTQYF
TRBD1 TRBV7-3 - CASSADPYRTGPYNEQFF
TRBD2 TRBV2 - CASNRLAGGHYEQYF
- TRBV12-3/TRBV12-4 - CASSSRVPGELFF
- TRBV29-1 - CSVGTADRYGANVLTF
- TRBV21-1 - CASRSRDSLSYEQYF
TRBD1 TRBV6-6 - CASSYDRGPGNTIYF
- TRBV5-4 - CASSDTGSGNTIYF
TRBD1 TRBV18 once CASSPTGTGQETQYF
- TRBV19 - CASSIGVTGELFF